These 21 T cell receptor beta chains were sequenced from one sample in a study of cytomegalovirus exposure and HLA in healthy donors. PCR used 60 Vbeta primers and 13 Jbeta primers. Profiling relied on immunoSEQ multiplex PCR, and the TCRdb table lists in-frame clones only, not all of them. Among approximately 150,000 clones listed, approximately 80% were seen once. What was sequenced was PBMCs. These receptors all come from a woman aged 40 to 50 in good health and CMV-seronegative.

This rearrangement joins TRBV7-2 to TRBJ2-7; 8 bases agree with TRBD2. CDR3 length equals 17 residues. V shed 3 bases and J 0 bases; nucleotides not matched to a gene: 10. CDR1 SGHTA and CDR2 FQGNSA come from the germline V gene. CDR3 in amino acids: CASSLVHRREVSYEQYF. CDR3 DNA: TGTGCCAGCAGCTTGGTTCATCGGCGGGAGGTCTCCTACGAGCAGTACTTC.

This clone is a singleton in its sample. The chain carries TRBV7-6 and TRBJ2-5, with a possible D match to TRBD2 (6 bases). This CDR3 has 14 amino acids. CDR1 and CDR2 from the germline V gene are SGHVS and FNYEAQ. V was clipped by 1 base and J by 4 bases, with 10 bases between them. CDR3 in amino acids: CASSLELGRETQYF. The CDR3 coding sequence is TGTGCCAGCAGCTTAGAACTCGGGAGAGAGACCCAGTACTTC.

The chain combines TRBV28 with TRBJ2-5; D unresolved. The ends were cut back, 5 bases at V and 11 bases at J, with 12 bases in the middle. CDR3 length: 11 residues. Germline V gene data show CDR1 as MDHEN and CDR2 as SYDVKM. The CDR3 coding sequence is TGTGCCAGCAGTCTTCGGTCTTGGCAGTACTTC. Its protein product is CASSLRSWQYF.

The V and J genes are TRBV9 and TRBJ2-7, with 11 positions matching TRBD2. The J segment lost 7 bases and the V segment lost 3 bases, leaving 12 bases of the junction unmatched. Germline V gene data show CDR1 as SGDLS and CDR2 as YYNGEE. CDR3 length equals 16 residues. In DNA form, the CDR3 reads TGTGCCAGCAGCGCGGATCTGACTAGCGGGGTCAGAGAGCAGTACTTC. This codes for CASSADLTSGVREQYF.

In its sample, this clone was seen a few times. This sample also contains other DNA sequences that code for the same CDR3. V usage is TRBV6-5 and J usage is TRBJ1-6; no clear D gene. The CDR3 length is 13 residues. V was shortened by 5 bases and J by 7 bases, with 9 bases between the two germline ends. Germline CDR1 and CDR2: MNHEY and SVGAGI. The CDR3 bases are TGTGCCAGCAGTGAAGCGGAAAATTCACCCCTCCACTTT. This encodes CASSEAENSPLHF.

This clone was counted once. This chain connects TRBV6-4 to TRBJ2-3; TRBD2 agrees at 7 bases. J was trimmed by 0 bases and V by 5 bases; bases with no gene match: 8. Germline CDR1 reads MRHNA; CDR2 reads SNTAGT. The CDR3 is 16 residues long. The CDR3 DNA reads TGTGCCAGCAGTCCCTGGGGACTATCGAGCACAGATACGCAGTATTTT. Its protein is CASSPWGLSSTDTQYF.

The rearrangement joins TRBV13 to TRBJ2-3; D is possibly TRBD2 (6 bases). The V and J ends lost 2 bases and 6 bases respectively, with 12 bases between them. This CDR3 is built from 14 residues. The germline V gene encodes CDR1 PRHDT and CDR2 FYEKMQ (reference sequence). CDR3 protein: CASSLSGVTDTQYF. The CDR3 nucleotides are TGTGCCAGCAGCTTATCGGGAGTAACGGATACGCAGTATTTT.

The chain combines TRBV6-1 with TRBJ2-1; a possible D gene is TRBD2 (6 bases). V was cut by 1 base and J by 10 bases, with 17 bases left in between. This CDR3 comprises 15 residues. Germline V gene sequence: CDR1 MNHNS, CDR2 SASEGT. The CDR3 bases are TGTGCCAGCAGTGAAGTCGGGGGAACTAGCCCCGAGCAGTTCTTC. The encoded protein is CASSEVGGTSPEQFF.

This clone was found once. V usage is TRBV6-6 and J usage is TRBJ1-2; D is uncertain. The CDR3 runs to 13 residues. CDR1 and CDR2 from the germline V gene are MNHNY and SVGAGI (reference sequence). Trimming removed 2 bases from V and 3 bases from J, with 7 bases in between. The CDR3 DNA reads as TGTGCCAGCAGTTACGGGCAGGACTATGGCTACACCTTC. Protein: CASSYGQDYGYTF.

The chain joins TRBV11-2 to TRBJ1-1; D gene ambiguous. The CDR3 length is 13 residues. In germline, CDR1 is SGHAT, CDR2 FQNNGV. V shed 3 bases and J shed 5 bases, with 10 bases lying between them. This chain's CDR3 is CASSLGHGTEAFF. The CDR3 DNA reads as TGTGCCAGCAGCTTGGGTCACGGGACTGAAGCTTTCTTT.

The chain couples TRBV5-1 to TRBJ2-3; no firm D call. V gave up 0 bases and J gave up 6 bases, with 11 bases separating them. The CDR3 loop spans 14 amino acids. The germline V gene has CDR1 SGHRS and CDR2 YFSETQ. The CDR3: CASSLVGFGDTQYF. The DNA of the CDR3 is TGCGCCAGCAGCTTGGTCGGGTTTGGGGATACGCAGTATTTT.

The V gene is TRBV7-9, the J gene TRBJ1-6; 7 nucleotides agree with TRBD1. The CDR3 has 14 amino acids. V was pared by 3 bases and J by 6 bases, with 2 bases of the junction left unmatched. Germline CDR1 and CDR2: SEHNR and FQNEAQ (reference sequence). The CDR3 protein is CASSFGQVNSPLHF. In DNA form, the CDR3 reads TGTGCCAGCAGCTTCGGACAGGTTAATTCACCCCTCCACTTT.

J is TRBJ2-7 and V is TRBV27; 9 bases agree with TRBD1. The CDR3 contains 15 residues. Germline V CDR1 and CDR2: MNHEY, SMNVEV (reference sequence). V lost 5 bases and J lost 5; bases outside the gene matches: 10. CDR3 in amino acids: CASSPLRDRAHEQYF. In DNA form, the CDR3 reads TGTGCCAGCAGTCCTCTCCGGGACAGGGCCCACGAGCAGTACTTC.

Only one count was recorded for this clone. V gene TRBV18 combines with J gene TRBJ2-5; D may be TRBD2 (6 bases). The CDR3 covers 14 residues. V was cut by 0 bases and J by 4 bases, with 9 bases left in between. CDR1 and CDR2 (germline): KGHSH, LQKENI. The CDR3 region has the DNA TGTGCCAGCTCACCACCGGCGGGAATAGAGACCCAGTACTTC. As protein: CASSPPAGIETQYF.

This clone was seen a few times. This chain joins TRBV5-4 and TRBJ2-2; D gene unclear. Germline CDR1 and CDR2: SGHNT and YYREEE (reference sequence). The CDR3 is 14 amino acids. Trimming took 7 bases from V and 2 from J, leaving 12 bases between them. This chain's CDR3 is CASQRSTNTGELFF. The CDR3 coding sequence is TGTGCCAGCCAAAGATCCACTAACACCGGGGAGCTGTTTTTT.

The chain combines TRBV25-1 with TRBJ2-3; the match to TRBD2 covers 9 bases. Per germline, CDR1 MGHDK and CDR2 SYGVNS. This CDR3 region has 15 residues. V was clipped by 0 bases and J by 8 bases; unmatched bases: 6. CDR3: CASSEYAAGGGTQYF. In DNA form, the CDR3 reads TGTGCCAGCAGTGAATACGCAGCGGGAGGCGGTACGCAGTATTTT.

This chain connects TRBV30 to TRBJ2-3; a possible D gene is TRBD1 (6 bases). This CDR3 has 16 amino acids. Germline lookup yields CDR1 GTSNPN and CDR2 SVGIG (reference sequence). The V and J ends lost 2 bases and 0 bases respectively, with 15 bases between them. This CDR3 reads CAWSLQTGSSTDTQYF. CDR3 DNA sequence: TGTGCCTGGAGTCTTCAAACAGGGTCTAGCACAGATACGCAGTATTTT.

Worth noting for this clone: Mismatch with germline at one junction end may stem from a read error. The CDR3 DNA reads as TGTGTCAGCAGCTTTTGGGTAGCAACCTACGAGCAGTACTTC. Amino acids: CVSSFWVATYEQYF. V is TRBV11-2 and J is TRBJ2-7; D not resolved. The CDR3 has 14 residues. CDR1 is SGHAT and CDR2 is FQNNGV in the germline V gene.

The J gene is TRBJ1-5, the V gene TRBV30; TRBD1 is a possible D gene (5 bases). V lost 3 bases to trimming and J lost 4 bases, with 10 bases between them. This CDR3 has 13 amino acids. Germline-derived CDR1 and CDR2 are GTSNPN and SVGIG (reference sequence). CDR3 sequence: CAWSPQDNQPQHF. Written as DNA, the CDR3 is TGTGCCTGGAGCCCACAGGATAATCAGCCCCAGCATTTT.

About this clone itself: A read error may account for a junction end that differs from germline. V and J are TRBV7-7 and TRBJ2-5; weak D call: TRBD2 (5 bases). CDR3 length: 15 amino acids. Germline CDR1 SSHAT, CDR2 FNYEAQ (reference sequence). The CDR3 reads CASSLYRESQETQYF. The CDR3 nucleotides are TGTGCTAGCAGCTTATATCGGGAAAGTCAAGAGACCCAGTACTTC.

V is TRBV19 and J is TRBJ2-5; 13 bases fit TRBD2. Looked up from germline, CDR1 is LNHDA and CDR2 is SQIVND (reference sequence). This CDR3 has 16 residues. With 5 bases clipped from V and 5 bases from J, the junction kept 8 bases outside the gene matches. The CDR3 DNA sequence: TGTGCCAGTAGTCTACTAGCGGGAGGGCCGGGGGAGACCCAGTACTTC. Protein product: CASSLLAGGPGETQYF.